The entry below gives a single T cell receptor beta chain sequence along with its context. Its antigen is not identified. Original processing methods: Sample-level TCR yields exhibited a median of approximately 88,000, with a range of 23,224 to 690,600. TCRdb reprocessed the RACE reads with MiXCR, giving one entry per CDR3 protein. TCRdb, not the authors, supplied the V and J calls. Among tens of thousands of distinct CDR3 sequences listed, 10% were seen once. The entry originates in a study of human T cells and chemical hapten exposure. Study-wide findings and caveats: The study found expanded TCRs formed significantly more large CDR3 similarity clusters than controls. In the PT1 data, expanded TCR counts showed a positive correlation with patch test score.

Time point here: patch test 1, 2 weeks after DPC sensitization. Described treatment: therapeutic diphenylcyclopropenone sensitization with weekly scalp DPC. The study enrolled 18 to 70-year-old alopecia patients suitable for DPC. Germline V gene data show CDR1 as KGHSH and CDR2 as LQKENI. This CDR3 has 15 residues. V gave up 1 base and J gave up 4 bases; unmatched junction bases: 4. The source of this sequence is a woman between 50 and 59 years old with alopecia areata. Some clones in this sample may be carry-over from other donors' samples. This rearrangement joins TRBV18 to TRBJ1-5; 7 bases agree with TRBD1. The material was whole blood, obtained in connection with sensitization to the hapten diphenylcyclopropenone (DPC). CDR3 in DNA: TGTGCCAGCTCACCACGCGGGACAGCTAATCAGCCCCAGCATTTT. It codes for CASSPRGTANQPQHF.